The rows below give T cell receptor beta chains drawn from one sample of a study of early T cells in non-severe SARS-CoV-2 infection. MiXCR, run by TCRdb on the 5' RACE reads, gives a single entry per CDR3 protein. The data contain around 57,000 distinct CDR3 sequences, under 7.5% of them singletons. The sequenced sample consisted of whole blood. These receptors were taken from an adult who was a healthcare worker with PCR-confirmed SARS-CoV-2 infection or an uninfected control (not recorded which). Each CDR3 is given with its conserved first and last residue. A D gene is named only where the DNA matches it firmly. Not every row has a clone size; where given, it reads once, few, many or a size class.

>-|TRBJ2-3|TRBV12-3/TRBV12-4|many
CASSSTDTQYF
TGTGCCAGCAGTTCCACAGATACGCAGTATTTT
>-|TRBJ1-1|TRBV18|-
CASSPLAGENTEAFF
TGTGCCAGCTCACCACTTGCGGGGGAGAACACTGAAGCTTTCTTT
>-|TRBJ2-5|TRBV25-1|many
CASSEYVQETQYF
TGTGCCAGCAGTGAATATGTTCAAGAGACCCAGTACTTC
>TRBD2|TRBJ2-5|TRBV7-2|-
CASSLVLAGAETQYF
TGTGCCAGCAGCTTAGTGCTAGCGGGAGCAGAGACCCAGTACTTC
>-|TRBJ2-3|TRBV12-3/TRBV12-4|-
CASRLTGSTDTQYF
TGTGCCAGCAGACTGACAGGAAGCACAGATACGCAGTATTTT
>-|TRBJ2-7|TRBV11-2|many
CASSPHYEQYF
TGTGCCAGCAGCCCACATTACGAGCAGTACTTC
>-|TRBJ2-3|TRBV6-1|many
CASRGTGGPDTQYF
TGTGCCAGCAGAGGGACTGGGGGTCCGGATACGCAGTATTTT
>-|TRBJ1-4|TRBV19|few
CASRRGRATNEKLFF
TGTGCCAGTAGGAGGGGTAGGGCAACTAATGAAAAACTGTTTTTT
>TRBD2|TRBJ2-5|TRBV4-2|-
CASSQGQTSGGIQETQYF
TGTGCCAGCAGCCAAGGCCAAACTAGCGGCGGAATCCAAGAGACCCAGTACTTC
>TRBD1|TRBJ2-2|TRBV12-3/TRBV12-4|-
CASSFRRTGANTGELFF
TGTGCCAGCAGTTTTCGTAGGACAGGGGCGAACACCGGGGAGCTGTTTTTT
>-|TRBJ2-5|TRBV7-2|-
CASSLFRKETQYF
TGTGCCAGCAGCTTATTTCGGAAAGAGACCCAGTACTTC
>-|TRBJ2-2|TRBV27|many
CASCRVTGELFF
TGTGCCAGCTGTAGGGTCACCGGGGAGCTGTTTTTT
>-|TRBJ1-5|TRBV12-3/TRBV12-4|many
CASSFSPQITLQPQHF
TGTGCCAGCAGTTTTTCGCCACAGATCACCCTTCAGCCCCAGCATTTT
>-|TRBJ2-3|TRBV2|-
CASKGETDTQYF
TGTGCCAGCAAGGGGGAGACAGATACGCAGTATTTT
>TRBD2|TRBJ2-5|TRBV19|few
CASSSERGAGETQYF
TGTGCCAGTAGTTCGGAGCGGGGGGCCGGGGAGACCCAGTACTTC
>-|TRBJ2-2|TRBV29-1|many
CSVDLKRGGELFF
TGCAGCGTTGACCTCAAACGTGGCGGGGAGCTGTTTTTT
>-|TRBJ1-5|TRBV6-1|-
CASIWDVNQPQHF
TGTGCCAGCATATGGGACGTTAATCAGCCCCAGCATTTT
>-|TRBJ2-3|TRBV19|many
CASSQEQLADTQYF
TGTGCCAGTAGCCAGGAACAGTTAGCAGATACGCAGTATTTT
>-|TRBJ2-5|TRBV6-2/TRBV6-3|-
CASAASEETQYF
TGTGCCAGCGCCGCGAGTGAAGAGACCCAGTACTTC
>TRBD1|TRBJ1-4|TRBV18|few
CASSPSRDRFEKLFF
TGTGCCAGCTCACCATCCAGGGACAGGTTTGAAAAACTGTTTTTT
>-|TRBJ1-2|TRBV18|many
CASSPGGGYGYTF
TGTGCCAGCTCACCAGGGGGAGGCTATGGCTACACCTTC
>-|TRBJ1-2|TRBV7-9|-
CASSLKSATVAGYTF
TGTGCCAGCAGCTTAAAGTCAGCGACTGTTGCCGGCTACACCTTC
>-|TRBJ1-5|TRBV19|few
CASSTSANQPQHF
TGTGCCAGTAGCACATCGGCAAATCAGCCCCAGCATTTT
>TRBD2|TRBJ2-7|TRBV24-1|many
CATSDASGENAYEQYF
TGTGCCACCAGTGACGCCAGCGGGGAAAACGCCTACGAGCAGTACTTC
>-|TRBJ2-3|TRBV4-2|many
CASSQEAGSTDTQYF
TGTGCCAGCAGCCAAGAGGCGGGGAGCACAGATACGCAGTATTTT
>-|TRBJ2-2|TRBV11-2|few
CASSSVSGTRTGELFF
TGTGCCAGCAGCTCGGTTTCCGGGACAAGAACCGGGGAGCTGTTTTTT
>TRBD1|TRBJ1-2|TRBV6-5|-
CASSRSGGAYGYTF
TGTGCCAGCAGTCGATCAGGGGGCGCCTATGGCTACACCTTC
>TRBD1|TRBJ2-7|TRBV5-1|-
CASSVARDRGSYEQYF
TGCGCCAGCAGCGTAGCCCGGGACAGGGGCTCCTACGAGCAGTACTTC
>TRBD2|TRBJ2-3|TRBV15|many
CATSNGRLAGGFTDTQYF
TGTGCCACCAGCAATGGGAGACTAGCGGGGGGTTTCACAGATACGCAGTATTTT
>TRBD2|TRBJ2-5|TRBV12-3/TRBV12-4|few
CASISTSGETQYF
TGTGCCAGCATCTCGACTAGCGGAGAGACCCAGTACTTC
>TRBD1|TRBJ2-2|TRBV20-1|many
CSANQGARFSGELFF
TGCAGTGCAAATCAGGGGGCGCGATTTTCCGGGGAGCTGTTTTTT
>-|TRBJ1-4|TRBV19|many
CASSIGGLNEKLFF
TGTGCCAGTAGTATCGGGGGTCTTAATGAAAAACTGTTTTTT
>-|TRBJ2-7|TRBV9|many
CASSVAMGGEQYF
TGTGCCAGCAGCGTAGCTATGGGTGGCGAGCAGTACTTC
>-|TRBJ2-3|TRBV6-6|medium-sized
CASRQRSNPPTDTQYF
TGTGCCAGCAGGCAACGGAGCAACCCGCCCACAGATACGCAGTATTTT
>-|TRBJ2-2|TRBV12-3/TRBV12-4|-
CASSFRRGRELFF
TGTGCCAGCAGTTTCAGGAGGGGTCGGGAGCTGTTTTTT
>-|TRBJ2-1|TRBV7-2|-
CASSLRVKTGVRSYNEQFF
TGTGCCAGCAGCTTAAGGGTCAAAACAGGTGTGCGCTCCTACAATGAGCAGTTCTTC
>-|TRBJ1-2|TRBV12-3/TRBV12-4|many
CASSLRGSGSYGYTF
TGTGCCAGCAGTTTAAGGGGGTCGGGGAGCTATGGCTACACCTTC
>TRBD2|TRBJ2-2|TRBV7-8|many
CASSSGTSGLSVLFF
TGTGCCAGCAGCTCCGGGACTAGCGGCTTGTCGGTGCTGTTTTTT
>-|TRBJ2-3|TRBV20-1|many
CSAGDHTDTQYF
TGCAGTGCTGGGGACCATACAGATACGCAGTATTTT
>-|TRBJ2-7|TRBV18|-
CASSPPGTGRKYF
TGTGCCAGCTCACCGCCCGGGACGGGACGAAAGTACTTC
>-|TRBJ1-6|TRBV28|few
CAEGGTHNSPLHF
TGTGCCGAGGGGGGAACCCATAATTCACCCCTCCACTTT
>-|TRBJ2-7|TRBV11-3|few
CASSLNSIYEQYF
TGTGCCAGCAGCTTAAACTCGATCTACGAGCAGTACTTC
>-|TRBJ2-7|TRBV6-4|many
CASSEGGAPSYEQYF
TGTGCCAGCAGTGAGGGGGGGGCGCCATCCTACGAGCAGTACTTC
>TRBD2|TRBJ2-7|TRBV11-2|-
CASSLSRLAAYEQYF
TGTGCCAGCAGCTTATCCCGGCTAGCGGCCTACGAGCAGTACTTC
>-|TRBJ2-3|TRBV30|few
CAWSIGGITDTQYF
TGTGCCTGGAGTATCGGAGGAATCACAGATACGCAGTATTTT
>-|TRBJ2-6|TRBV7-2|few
CASSLGPGSGANVLTF
TGTGCCAGCAGCTTAGGGCCGGGCTCTGGGGCCAACGTCCTGACTTTC
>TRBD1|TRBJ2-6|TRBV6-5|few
CASSLDRAGANVLTF
TGTGCCAGCAGCCTCGACAGGGCTGGGGCCAACGTCCTGACTTTC
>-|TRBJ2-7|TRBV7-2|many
CASSLEVSSYEQYF
TGTGCCAGCAGCTTAGAGGTCAGTTCCTACGAGCAGTACTTC
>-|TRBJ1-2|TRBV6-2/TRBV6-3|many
CASSSGPRGTF
TGTGCCAGCAGCTCCGGACCACGGGGCACCTTC
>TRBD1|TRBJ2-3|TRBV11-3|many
CASRGQGGTASADTQYF
TGTGCCAGCAGGGGACAGGGAGGGACGGCTTCAGCAGATACGCAGTATTTT
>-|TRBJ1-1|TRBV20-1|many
CSARDSTENTEAFF
TGCAGTGCTAGAGATTCAACGGAGAACACTGAAGCTTTCTTT